This T cell receptor (beta chain) was retrieved from a study of CD8 T cells in ankylosing spondylitis. General study results and limits: Disease-linked clones bore a CD8+ phenotype and were relatively rare in peripheral blood. The study identified a TCR beta motif of under ten highly homologous variants that appeared characteristic of ankylosing spondylitis blood. Reportedly, matched ankylosing spondylitis synovial fluid was significantly enriched for disease-linked clones. Several of the motif variants were reported before in synovial fluid and blood from reactive arthritis.

Quantitative 5'-RACE with molecular barcodes was used to make the TCR beta libraries. Using its own MiXCR run on the 5' RACE reads, TCRdb lists one record per CDR3 protein. Of under 950,000 distinct CDR3 sequences in the sample, 15% to 20% were seen once. In this sample, this clonotype turned up many times. No antigen is known for it. This clonotype originated in a male donor with ankylosing spondylitis. What was sequenced was blood, either unsorted or a sorted T cell fraction (not recorded which).

The DNA for the CDR3 is TGTGCCAGCAGTTACGGGGAATGGGACAGGCGAGGAAACACCATATATTTT. It encodes CASSYGEWDRRGNTIYF. This rearrangement joins TRBV6-5 to TRBJ1-3, with 8 positions matching TRBD1. The CDR3 spans 17 residues. CDR1 and CDR2 from the germline V gene are MNHEY and SVGAGI. Germline trimming cut 2 bases from V and 4 bases from J; bases unmatched to any gene: 10.